These 21 T cell receptor beta chains share one sample of origin, sequenced in a study of T-cell memory formation after mild COVID-19. MiXCR was run by TCRdb on the 5' RACE reads, yielding one entry per CDR3 protein. This repertoire shows tens of thousands of distinct CDR3 sequences, around 7.2% found once; its top ten account for more than 1.2%. The specimen was PBMCs or a T cell subset sorted from them (not recorded which). The receptor source for this set is a man younger than 35 who had mild COVID-19 (a few samples of this study predate the infection). Cell type and time point are not known.

The chain has TRBV6-2 or TRBV6-3 and TRBJ2-3, with TRBD2 matching over 8 bases. CDR1 and CDR2 from the germline V gene are MNHEY and SVGEGT. The J segment lost 5 bases and the V segment lost 6 bases, leaving 13 bases of the junction unmatched. The CDR3 runs to 16 residues. The CDR3 loop reads CASSYPGGVVEDTQYF. CDR3 in DNA: TGTGCCAGCAGCTATCCCGGGGGGGTAGTAGAAGATACGCAGTATTTT.

The sample holds a few counts of this clonotype. The chain couples TRBV6-5 to TRBJ1-5, with a possible D match to TRBD1 (6 bases). Germline assignment: CDR1 MNHEY and CDR2 SVGAGI. The V end was cut by 7 bases, the J end by 6 bases, with 19 bases between. The CDR3 contains 15 residues. The CDR3 sequence: CASKPQGRLIQPQHF. CDR3 bases: TGTGCCAGCAAGCCCCAGGGGCGCCTCATTCAGCCCCAGCATTTT.

This clonotype showed up many times. The V and J genes are TRBV7-6 and TRBJ2-1, with 7 positions matching TRBD1. This CDR3 has 13 residues. Trimming at V came to 4 bases and at J to 7 bases, leaving 4 bases not matched to a gene. The germline CDR1 and CDR2 sequences are SGHVS and FNYEAQ. CDR3 loop: CASSSGQANEQFF. The CDR3, as DNA: TGTGCCAGCAGCTCTGGACAGGCTAATGAGCAGTTCTTC.

This clonotype was recorded a few times. The chain couples TRBV6-2 or TRBV6-3 to TRBJ1-6; the D is unclear. In germline, CDR1 is MNHEY, CDR2 SVGEGT. The ends were cut back, 6 bases at V and 8 bases at J, with 14 bases in the middle. The CDR3 totals 14 residues. The CDR3 bases are TGTGCCAGCAGCCCCGACATTCTCTATTCACCCCTCCACTTT. Its translation: CASSPDILYSPLHF.

This clonotype was found many times. The chain recombines TRBV6-5 with TRBJ2-6, with TRBD1 as a possible D gene (6 bases). The V end was cut by 4 bases, the J end by 0 bases, with 13 bases between. This CDR3 contains 17 residues. Looked up from germline, CDR1 is MNHEY and CDR2 is SVGAGI. CDR3 sequence: CASSFLQGSSGANVLTF. In nucleotides, the CDR3 is TGTGCCAGCAGTTTCTTACAGGGTTCCTCTGGGGCCAACGTCCTGACTTTC.

The sample holds many counts of this clonotype. The J gene is TRBJ1-1, the V gene TRBV29-1; 7 bases align to TRBD1. Per the germline V gene, CDR1 is SQVTM and CDR2 is ANQGSEA. Trimming took 5 bases from V and 5 from J; bases not matched to a gene: 11. This CDR3 is 14 amino acids long. CDR3 protein: CSVMRDSGETEAFF. In nucleotides, the CDR3 is TGCAGCGTTATGAGGGACAGTGGGGAGACTGAAGCTTTCTTT.

The chain carries TRBV20-1 and TRBJ2-2, with 9 bases fitting TRBD2. The junction had 4 bases not matched to a gene; V was cut back by 2 bases and J by 6 bases. Germline CDR1 and CDR2: DFQATT and SNEGSKA (reference sequence). The length of the CDR3 is 14 residues. DNA for the CDR3: TGCAGTGCTAGACCTAGCGGGGTCCCCGGGGAGCTGTTTTTT. Its protein is CSARPSGVPGELFF.

This sequence joins TRBV12-5 and TRBJ2-3, with 9 bases fitting TRBD2. The CDR3 is made up of 18 amino acids. The V segment lost 6 bases and the J segment 5 bases; nucleotides outside the gene matches: 18. Germline V gene data show CDR1 as LGHNT and CDR2 as FRNRAP. CDR3 sequence (DNA): TGTGCTAGTGGCTTTTCCCTCCGTGGGGCGGGGGGGCAAGATACGCAGTATTTT. It codes for CASGFSLRGAGGQDTQYF.

This clonotype was counted only a few times. The chain employs TRBV7-9 and TRBJ2-2; TRBD2 might be the D (5 bases). The V end lost 1 base, the J end lost 2 bases, and 11 bases lay between the germline ends. Germline V gene data show CDR1 as SEHNR and CDR2 as FQNEAQ (reference sequence). This CDR3 has 16 residues. The CDR3 protein is CASSLVLGSNTGELFF. The DNA of the CDR3 is TGTGCCAGCAGCTTAGTGCTTGGGAGTAACACCGGGGAGCTGTTTTTT.

The CDR3 loop is CASSRPDSGNTIYF. In DNA, the CDR3 is TGCGCCAGCAGCCGACCCGACTCTGGAAACACCATATATTTT. The chain combines TRBV10-2 with TRBJ1-3, with unresolved D. CDR1 and CDR2 from the germline V gene are WSHSY and SAAADI. This CDR3 has 14 amino acids. The V gene lost 6 bases and the J gene lost 0 bases, with 9 bases spanning the gap.

At least ten counts were recorded for this clonotype. This sequence joins TRBV2 and TRBJ2-5; tentatively, D is TRBD1 (6 bases). CDR3 length: 12 residues. CDR1 is SNHLY, CDR2 FYNNEI, per germline. The V end was cut by 8 bases, the J end by 5 bases, with 12 bases between. The chain's CDR3 is CASSFTGETQYF. The CDR3 DNA reads as TGTGCCAGCTCCTTCACAGGGGAGACCCAGTACTTC.

This clonotype was seen a few times. V usage is TRBV9 and J usage is TRBJ2-7; TRBD2 might be the D (6 bases). In germline, CDR1 is SGDLS, CDR2 YYNGEE. The CDR3 is made up of 15 amino acids. The V and J ends lost 4 bases and 0 bases respectively, with 14 bases between them. The CDR3 sequence is CASSLRDGGSYEQYF. In nucleotides, the CDR3 is TGTGCCAGCAGCCTCCGGGACGGGGGCTCCTACGAGCAGTACTTC.

V and J are TRBV19 and TRBJ1-1; D not certain. V shed 5 bases and J shed 3 bases, with 13 bases lying between them. Germline V gives CDR1 LNHDA, CDR2 SQIVND (reference sequence). The CDR3 is 14 residues long. The CDR3 here is CASSDLQRYTEAFF. The CDR3 coding sequence is TGTGCCAGTAGTGATCTACAGCGGTACACTGAAGCTTTCTTT.

Ten or more counts support this clonotype. The chain combines TRBV11-1 with TRBJ2-1, with D perhaps being TRBD1 or TRBD2 (5 bases each). CDR3 length equals 13 residues. The germline V gene encodes CDR1 SGHAT and CDR2 FQDESV (reference sequence). V lost 1 base and J 9 bases, leaving 10 bases between the germline ends. CDR3 bases: TGTGCCAGCAGCTTAGACGGGGCCGGTGAGCAGTTCTTC. Translation gives CASSLDGAGEQFF. The complete variable domain, with remaining parts taken from reference TRBV11-1 and TRBJ2-1, reads EAEVAQSPRYKITEKSQAVAFWCDPISGHATLYWYRQILGQGPELLVQFQDESVVDDSQLPKDRFSAERLKGVDSTLKIQPAELGDSAMYLCASSLDGAGEQFFGPGTRLTVL.

The chain employs TRBV5-5 and TRBJ2-5, with unresolved D. Germline values: CDR1 SGHKS, CDR2 YYEKEE (reference sequence). V was trimmed by 4 bases and J by 2 bases, leaving 15 bases between them. The CDR3 contains 15 residues. The CDR3 is CASSHAETVQETQYF. In nucleotides, the CDR3 is TGTGCCAGCAGCCACGCTGAGACGGTACAAGAGACCCAGTACTTC.

This clonotype was seen at least ten times. The V and J genes are TRBV4-3 and TRBJ2-3, with 12 nucleotides matching TRBD2. Per the germline V gene, CDR1 is LGHNA and CDR2 is YSLEER. This CDR3 region has 17 residues. Trimming at V came to 0 bases and at J to 3 bases, leaving 4 bases not matched to a gene. The CDR3 reads CASSQEWLAGGTDTQYF. The CDR3 DNA is TGCGCCAGCAGCCAAGAGTGGCTAGCGGGGGGGACAGATACGCAGTATTTT.

The chain links TRBV7-8 to TRBJ1-2; D remains ambiguous. CDR1 and CDR2 from the germline V gene are SGHVS and FQNEAQ. V shed 1 base and J shed 7 bases, with 16 bases lying between them. The CDR3 consists of 15 residues. The CDR3 DNA reads TGTGCCAGCAGCTTAGTTCCAGACTCGTACCGTGGCTACACCTTC. This sequence encodes CASSLVPDSYRGYTF.

This clonotype has a handful of counts. The chain carries TRBV20-1 and TRBJ2-5, with 8 bases matching TRBD1. V was pared by 0 bases and J by 2 bases, with 5 bases of the junction left unmatched. The germline gives CDR1 DFQATT, CDR2 SNEGSKA (reference sequence). The CDR3 length is 15 residues. The CDR3 DNA reads as TGCAGTGCTAGAGATTTTGGGACAGGACAAGAGACCCAGTACTTC. Translated: CSARDFGTGQETQYF.

There are a few counts of this clonotype. This chain uses TRBV2 with TRBJ2-3; D unclear. Germline values: CDR1 SNHLY, CDR2 FYNNEI. The length of the CDR3 is 12 residues. Trimming cost V 2 bases and J 5 bases, with 5 bases left between them. CDR3 DNA: TGTGCCAGCAGTGAACTGGAAGATACGCAGTATTTT. It specifies CASSELEDTQYF. Drawing the rest from reference TRBV2 and TRBJ2-3, the complete variable domain is EPEVTQTPSHQVTQMGQEVILRCVPISNHLYFYWYRQILGQKVEFLVSFYNNEISEKSEIFDDQFSVERPDGSNFTLKIRSTKLEDSAMYFCASSELEDTQYFGPGTRLTVL.

This clonotype was seen ten or more times. The genes are TRBV5-5 and TRBJ2-5; possibly TRBD1 for D (6 bases). The CDR3 consists of 16 residues. V was shortened by 0 bases and J by 2 bases, with 14 bases between the two germline ends. CDR1 SGHKS and CDR2 YYEKEE come from the germline V gene (reference sequence). CDR3 coding DNA: TGTGCCAGCAGCTTGGACCAGGGGTATGGACAAGAGACCCAGTACTTC. Translation: CASSLDQGYGQETQYF.

This clonotype occurred many times. The chain couples TRBV5-1 to TRBJ1-6; 7 bases agree with TRBD1. V shed 4 bases, J shed 5 bases, and the junction held 3 bases outside the gene matches. Germline assignment: CDR1 SGHRS and CDR2 YFSETQ. The CDR3 length is 14 residues. The chain's CDR3 is CASSVTGDNSPLHF. In nucleotides, the CDR3 is TGCGCCAGCAGCGTTACAGGGGATAATTCACCCCTCCACTTT.